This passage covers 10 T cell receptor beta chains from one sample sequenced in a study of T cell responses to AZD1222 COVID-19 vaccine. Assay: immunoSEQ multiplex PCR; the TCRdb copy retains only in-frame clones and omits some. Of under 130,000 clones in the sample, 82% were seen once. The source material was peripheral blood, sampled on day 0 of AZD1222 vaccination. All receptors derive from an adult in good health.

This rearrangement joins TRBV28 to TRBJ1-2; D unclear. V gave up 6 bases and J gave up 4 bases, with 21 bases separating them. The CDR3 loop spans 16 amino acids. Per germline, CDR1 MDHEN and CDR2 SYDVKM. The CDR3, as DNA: TGTGCCAGCAGGTCCGGATCCCGTGCTCCCCTCTATGGCTACACCTTC. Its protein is CASRSGSRAPLYGYTF.

The CDR3, as DNA: TGCGCCAGCAGCCAAGGGGACGGAATTAATGGCTACACCTTC. This codes for CASSQGDGINGYTF. The chain uses TRBV4-1 and TRBJ1-2; D perhaps matches TRBD1 (5 bases). Germline CDR1 MGHRA, CDR2 YSYEKL. CDR3 length: 14 amino acids. V lost 1 base to trimming and J lost 6 bases, with 12 bases between them.

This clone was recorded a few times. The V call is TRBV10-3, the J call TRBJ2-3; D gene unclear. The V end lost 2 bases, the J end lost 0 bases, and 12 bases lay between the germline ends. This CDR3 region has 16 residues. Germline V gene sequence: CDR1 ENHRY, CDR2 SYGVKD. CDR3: CAISEGRSSSTDTQYF. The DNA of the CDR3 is TGTGCCATCAGTGAGGGACGGAGTTCTAGCACAGATACGCAGTATTTT.

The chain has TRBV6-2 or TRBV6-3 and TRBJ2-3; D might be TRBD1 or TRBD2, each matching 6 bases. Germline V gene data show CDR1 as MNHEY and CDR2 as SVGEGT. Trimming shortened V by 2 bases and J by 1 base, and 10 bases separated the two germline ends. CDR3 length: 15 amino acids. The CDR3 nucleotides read TGTGCCAGCAGTTACGGGGGGCGGGGCACAGATACGCAGTATTTT. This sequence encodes CASSYGGRGTDTQYF.

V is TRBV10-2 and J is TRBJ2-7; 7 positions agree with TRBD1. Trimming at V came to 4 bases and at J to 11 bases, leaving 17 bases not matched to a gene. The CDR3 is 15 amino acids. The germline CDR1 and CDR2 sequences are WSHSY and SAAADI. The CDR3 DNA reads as TGCGCCAGCAGTGCATCCCCCCAGGACAGGTCCGAAAAGTACTTC. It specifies CASSASPQDRSEKYF.

The CDR3 is CASSYLWGQPQHF. CDR3 sequence (DNA): TGTGCCAGCAGTTATCTGTGGGGCCAGCCCCAGCATTTT. This chain uses TRBV5-8 with TRBJ1-5; possible D gene TRBD1, 5 bases. The CDR3 contains 13 residues. The germline V and J ends were trimmed by 5 bases and 7 bases, with 13 bases remaining between them. Germline-derived CDR1 and CDR2 are SGHTS and YDEGEE.

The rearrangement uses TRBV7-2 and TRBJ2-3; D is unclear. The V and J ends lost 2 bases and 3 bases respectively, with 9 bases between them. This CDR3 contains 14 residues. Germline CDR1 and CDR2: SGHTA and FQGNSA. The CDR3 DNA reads TGTGCCAGCAGCTTAAGACGTGGGACAGATACGCAGTATTTT. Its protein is CASSLRRGTDTQYF.

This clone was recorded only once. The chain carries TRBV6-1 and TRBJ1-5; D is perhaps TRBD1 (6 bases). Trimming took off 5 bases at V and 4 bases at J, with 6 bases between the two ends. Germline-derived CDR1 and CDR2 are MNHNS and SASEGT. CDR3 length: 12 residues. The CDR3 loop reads CASSTGNQPQHF. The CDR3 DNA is TGTGCCAGCAGTACAGGGAATCAGCCCCAGCATTTT.

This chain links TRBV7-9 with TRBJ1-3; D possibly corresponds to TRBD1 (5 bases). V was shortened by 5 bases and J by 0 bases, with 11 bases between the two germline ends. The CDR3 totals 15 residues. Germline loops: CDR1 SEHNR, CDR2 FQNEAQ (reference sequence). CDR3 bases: TGTGCCAGCAGCCAGTCGGGGGGCTCTGGAAACACCATATATTTT. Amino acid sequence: CASSQSGGSGNTIYF.

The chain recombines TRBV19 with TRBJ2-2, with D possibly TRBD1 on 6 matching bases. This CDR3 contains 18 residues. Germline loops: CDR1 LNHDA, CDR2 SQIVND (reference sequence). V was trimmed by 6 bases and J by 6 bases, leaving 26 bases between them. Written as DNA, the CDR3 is TGTGCCAGTAGAGGTACTTTCCAAACAGGGCGGAAGGCCGGGGAGCTGTTTTTT. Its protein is CASRGTFQTGRKAGELFF.